This TCR beta chain emerged from a study of CD8 T cells in Susac syndrome. Study background: Active disease was present in roughly 6 of the sequenced Susac syndrome patients, and remission in roughly eight. Study findings and constraints: Susac CD8+ cells expanded clonally the most in TEMRA cells and in active patients.

Per the germline V gene, CDR1 is LGHDT and CDR2 is YNNKEL (reference sequence). The CDR3 extends over 18 amino acids. Between the trimmed V and J ends, which lost 3 bases and 0 bases, there was a span of 15 bases. Random hexamers served to reverse transcribe about 0.5 to 1 ug RNA. Amplification of TCR beta CDR3 was carried out by immunoSEQ multiplex PCR, which covered 54 Vbeta and 13 Jbeta segments. From the immunoSEQ multiplex PCR reads, TCRdb called clonotypes with MiXCR, one entry per CDR3 protein. The repertoire consists of about 90,000 distinct CDR3 sequences, with roughly 95% occurring once and the leading ten covering 0.62%. To note about this clonotype: The antigen remains undetermined.

The sequence came from a human donor with Susac syndrome. The sample was CD8+ T cells from PBMCs. The chain links TRBV3-1 to TRBJ2-6, with a weak D call TRBD1 (6 bases). CDR3 sequence reads: CASSHWRQVGSGANVLTF. CDR3 DNA sequence: TGTGCCAGCAGCCATTGGAGACAGGTGGGCTCTGGGGCCAACGTCCTGACTTTC.